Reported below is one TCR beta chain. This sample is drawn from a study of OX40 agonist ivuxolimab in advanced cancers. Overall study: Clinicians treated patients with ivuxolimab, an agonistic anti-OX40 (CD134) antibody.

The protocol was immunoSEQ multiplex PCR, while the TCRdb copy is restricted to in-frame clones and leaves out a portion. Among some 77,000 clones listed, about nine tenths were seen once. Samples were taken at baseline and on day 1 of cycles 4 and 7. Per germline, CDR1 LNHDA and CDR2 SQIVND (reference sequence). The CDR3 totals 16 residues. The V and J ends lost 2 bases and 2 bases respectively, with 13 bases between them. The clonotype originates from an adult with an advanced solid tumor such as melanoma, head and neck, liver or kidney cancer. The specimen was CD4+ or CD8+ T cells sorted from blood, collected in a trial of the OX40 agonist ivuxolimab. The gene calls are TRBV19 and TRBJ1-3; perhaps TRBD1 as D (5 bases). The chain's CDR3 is CASSINGHFPGNTIYF. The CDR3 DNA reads TGTGCCAGTAGTATAAATGGACATTTCCCTGGAAACACCATATATTTT. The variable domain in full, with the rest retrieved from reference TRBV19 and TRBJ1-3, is DGGITQSPKYLFRKEGQNVTLSCEQNLNHDAMYWYRQDPGQGLRLIYYSQIVNDFQKGDIAEGYSVSREKKESFPLTVTSAQKNPTAFYLCASSINGHFPGNTIYFGEGSWLTVV.